Listed below are T cell receptor beta chains from one sample, sequenced in a study of regulatory T cells in long-lasting Graves disease. TCRdb processed the multiplex PCR reads anew with MiXCR; each CDR3 protein has one entry. The sample shows 400,000 to 500,000 distinct CDR3 sequences, 16% of them seen only once. The same data also went into a second study, on T cells in Graves' hyperthyroidism and ophthalmopathy.

Sequences were derived from peripheral blood mononuclear cells (PBMCs), sampled at new diagnosis, from a patient treated with antithyroid drugs. These receptors were taken from a young woman with Graves disease. Each CDR3 is given with its conserved first and last residue. Each record gives: D gene, J gene, V gene, clone size, CDR3 protein, CDR3 DNA. A D gene is named only where the DNA matches it firmly. Rows may omit the clone size; those that give it use once, few, many or a size class.

TRBD1,TRBJ2-5,TRBV20-1,NA,CSALKWGQPKETQYF,TGCAGTGCTCTTAAGTGGGGACAGCCTAAAGAGACCCAGTACTTC
NA,TRBJ1-5,TRBV19,few,CASRTRQDNQPQHF,TGTGCCAGTAGAACTCGACAGGACAATCAGCCCCAGCATTTT
NA,TRBJ2-7,TRBV20-1,few,CSARKSVSYEQYF,TGCAGTGCTAGAAAATCAGTGTCCTACGAGCAGTACTTC
NA,TRBJ2-2,TRBV19,NA,CASSILRGPGELFF,TGTGCCAGTAGTATATTGAGAGGGCCCGGGGAGCTGTTTTTT
TRBD1,TRBJ1-2,TRBV19,few,CASHRGYGYTF,TGTGCCAGTCACAGGGGCTATGGCTACACCTTC
NA,TRBJ2-7,TRBV11-2,many,CASNLGRAAYEQYF,TGTGCCAGCAACCTTGGGAGAGCAGCCTACGAGCAGTACTTC
NA,TRBJ1-5,TRBV7-2,many,CASSRVPNQPQHF,TGTGCCAGCTCCAGGGTACCCAATCAGCCCCAGCATTTT
NA,TRBJ2-7,TRBV18,many,CASSPVPGGHSYEQYF,TGTGCCAGCTCACCAGTCCCCGGGGGACACTCCTACGAGCAGTACTTC
TRBD1,TRBJ2-5,TRBV7-3,many,CASSLYADRGGETQYF,TGTGCCAGCAGCTTGTACGCGGACAGGGGTGGGGAGACCCAGTACTTC
NA,TRBJ1-1,TRBV4-3,NA,CASSQGWETEAFF,TGCGCCAGCAGCCAAGGGTGGGAGACTGAAGCTTTCTTT
NA,TRBJ2-1,TRBV5-1,many,CASSLESVNEQFF,TGCGCCAGCAGCTTGGAATCGGTAAATGAGCAGTTCTTC
TRBD2,TRBJ2-3,TRBV6-1,many,CASSELRDGGITSTDTQYF,TGTGCCAGCAGTGAACTACGGGACGGGGGGATTACTAGCACAGATACGCAGTATTTT
TRBD2,TRBJ2-1,TRBV20-1,NA,CSAVRTSSNEQFF,TGCAGTGCCGTACGGACTAGCAGCAATGAGCAGTTCTTC